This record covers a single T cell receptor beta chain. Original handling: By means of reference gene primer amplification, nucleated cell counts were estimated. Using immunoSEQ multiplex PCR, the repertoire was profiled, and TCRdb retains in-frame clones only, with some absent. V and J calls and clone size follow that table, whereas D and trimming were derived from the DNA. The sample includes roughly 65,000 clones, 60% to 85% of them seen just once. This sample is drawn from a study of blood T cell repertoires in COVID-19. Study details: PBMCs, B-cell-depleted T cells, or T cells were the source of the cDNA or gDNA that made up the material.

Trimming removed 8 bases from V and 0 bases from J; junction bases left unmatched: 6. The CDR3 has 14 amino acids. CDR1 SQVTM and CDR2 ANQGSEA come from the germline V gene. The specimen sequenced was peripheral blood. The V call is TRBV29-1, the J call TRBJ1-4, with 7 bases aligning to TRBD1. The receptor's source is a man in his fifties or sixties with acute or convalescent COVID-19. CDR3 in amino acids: CSIRDSATNEKLFF. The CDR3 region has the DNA TGCAGCATCCGGGACAGTGCAACTAATGAAAAACTGTTTTTT.